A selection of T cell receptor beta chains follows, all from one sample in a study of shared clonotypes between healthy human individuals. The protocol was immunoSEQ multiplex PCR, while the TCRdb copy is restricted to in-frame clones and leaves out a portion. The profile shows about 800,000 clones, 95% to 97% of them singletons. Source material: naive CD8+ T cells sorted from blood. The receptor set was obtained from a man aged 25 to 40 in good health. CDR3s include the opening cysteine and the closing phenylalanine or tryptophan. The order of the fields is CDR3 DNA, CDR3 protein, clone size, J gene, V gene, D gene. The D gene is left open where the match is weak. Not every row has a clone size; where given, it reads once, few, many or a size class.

cdr3_nt: TGCGCCAGCAGCCAAGATACACAAACAGGACAGCGACCCTACGAGCAGTACTTC; cdr3_aa: CASSQDTQTGQRPYEQYF; clone_size: .; j_call: TRBJ2-7; v_call: TRBV4-1; d_call: .
cdr3_nt: TGCAGTGCTGAGACCCTCGAGCAGTACTTC; cdr3_aa: CSAETLEQYF; clone_size: .; j_call: TRBJ2-7; v_call: TRBV20-1; d_call: .
cdr3_nt: TGTGCCAGCAGCGTGAGCGGGAGGCCCAATGAGCAGTTCTTC; cdr3_aa: CASSVSGRPNEQFF; clone_size: .; j_call: TRBJ2-1; v_call: TRBV9; d_call: TRBD2
cdr3_nt: TGTGCCAGCAGTGGCTCGACTAGCGGGACGGGCGAGCAGTACTTC; cdr3_aa: CASSGSTSGTGEQYF; clone_size: .; j_call: TRBJ2-7; v_call: TRBV2; d_call: TRBD2
cdr3_nt: TGTGCCAGCAGTTTATGGGGTAGCGGGAGGCATGAGCAGTTCTTC; cdr3_aa: CASSLWGSGRHEQFF; clone_size: .; j_call: TRBJ2-1; v_call: TRBV27; d_call: TRBD2
cdr3_nt: TGTGCCAGCAGCGCAAGTACAGGTAAATACAATGAGCAGTTCTTC; cdr3_aa: CASSASTGKYNEQFF; clone_size: .; j_call: TRBJ2-1; v_call: TRBV13; d_call: .
cdr3_nt: TGCGCCAGCAGCGCTACGACTAGCGGGAGGGTAGCGTTCTTC; cdr3_aa: CASSATTSGRVAFF; clone_size: .; j_call: TRBJ2-1; v_call: TRBV4-1; d_call: TRBD2
cdr3_nt: TGTGCCAGCAGTCTTAAGAATTTCTACGAGCAGTACTTC; cdr3_aa: CASSLKNFYEQYF; clone_size: .; j_call: TRBJ2-7; v_call: TRBV6-5; d_call: .
cdr3_nt: TGCGCCAGCAGTGAGTCGCTAGCGGGGAACGCAGATACGCAGTATTTT; cdr3_aa: CASSESLAGNADTQYF; clone_size: .; j_call: TRBJ2-3; v_call: TRBV10-1; d_call: TRBD2
cdr3_nt: TGTGCCAGCAGCCCGACAGGGAACACCGGGGAGCTGTTTTTT; cdr3_aa: CASSPTGNTGELFF; clone_size: .; j_call: TRBJ2-2; v_call: TRBV7-8; d_call: .
cdr3_nt: TGTGCCAGCAGCGGAGGGACCCGGGGGGAGACCCAGTACTTC; cdr3_aa: CASSGGTRGETQYF; clone_size: once; j_call: TRBJ2-5; v_call: TRBV9; d_call: .
cdr3_nt: TGCAGCGTACTACCGGGACTAGCGGGAGGTAATGAGCAGTTCTTC; cdr3_aa: CSVLPGLAGGNEQFF; clone_size: .; j_call: TRBJ2-1; v_call: TRBV29-1; d_call: TRBD2
cdr3_nt: TGTGCCAGCAGCACCCTAGAGGATCTAGTTTATGAGCAGTTCTTC; cdr3_aa: CASSTLEDLVYEQFF; clone_size: .; j_call: TRBJ2-1; v_call: TRBV9; d_call: .
cdr3_nt: TGTGCCAGCACTCTAGCGAGTCACTCCTACAATGAGCAGTTCTTC; cdr3_aa: CASTLASHSYNEQFF; clone_size: .; j_call: TRBJ2-1; v_call: TRBV27; d_call: .
cdr3_nt: TGTGCCAGCAGTGAAGCCTTACAGAACTACGAGCAGTACTTC; cdr3_aa: CASSEALQNYEQYF; clone_size: .; j_call: TRBJ2-7; v_call: TRBV6-1; d_call: .
cdr3_nt: TGTGCCAGCAGTCTTTCCGGGACTAGCGGCAGAAGGGAGCAGTTCTTC; cdr3_aa: CASSLSGTSGRREQFF; clone_size: .; j_call: TRBJ2-1; v_call: TRBV7-8; d_call: TRBD2
cdr3_nt: TGTGCCAGCGGAGCGGGAGGAGAGACCCAGTACTTC; cdr3_aa: CASGAGGETQYF; clone_size: .; j_call: TRBJ2-5; v_call: TRBV9; d_call: TRBD2
cdr3_nt: TGTGCCACCAGCAGAGATCGAAGTTACGAGCAGTACTTC; cdr3_aa: CATSRDRSYEQYF; clone_size: .; j_call: TRBJ2-7; v_call: TRBV15; d_call: .
cdr3_nt: TGTGCCAGCAGCGTTAGCGGCCTATCCTACGAGCAGTACTTC; cdr3_aa: CASSVSGLSYEQYF; clone_size: .; j_call: TRBJ2-7; v_call: TRBV9; d_call: .
cdr3_nt: TGCGCCAGCAGCTTGCTTACTAGCGGGAGGGATTCAGATACGCAGTATTTT; cdr3_aa: CASSLLTSGRDSDTQYF; clone_size: .; j_call: TRBJ2-3; v_call: TRBV5-1; d_call: TRBD2
cdr3_nt: TGCGCCAGCAGCCCATCATACGGCGGAGCCTTTTACTTC; cdr3_aa: CASSPSYGGAFYF; clone_size: .; j_call: TRBJ2-5; v_call: TRBV4-1; d_call: .
cdr3_nt: TGTGCCAGCAGTTCCCCGGGACTAGCGGGCCTTGGGGGGAACATTCAGTACTTC; cdr3_aa: CASSSPGLAGLGGNIQYF; clone_size: .; j_call: TRBJ2-4; v_call: TRBV27; d_call: TRBD2
cdr3_nt: TGTGCCAGCAGTCCCTATGGTGCGGGGGTACGCAATCAGCCCCAGCATTTT; cdr3_aa: CASSPYGAGVRNQPQHF; clone_size: .; j_call: TRBJ1-5; v_call: TRBV27; d_call: .
cdr3_nt: TGTGCCAGCATGGGGGGGACCCAGTACTTC; cdr3_aa: CASMGGTQYF; clone_size: .; j_call: TRBJ2-5; v_call: TRBV7-9; d_call: .
cdr3_nt: TGTGCCACCAGCAGAGGGGCGGGAGGGCCCGTCTACAATGAGCAGTTCTTC; cdr3_aa: CATSRGAGGPVYNEQFF; clone_size: .; j_call: TRBJ2-1; v_call: TRBV15; d_call: TRBD2
cdr3_nt: TGTGCCAGCAGCCGGACAGGGTCCGGCTACACCTTC; cdr3_aa: CASSRTGSGYTF; clone_size: .; j_call: TRBJ1-2; v_call: TRBV27; d_call: TRBD1
cdr3_nt: TGTGCCATCAGTGATATCGATACCGGGACAGCTAGTAACCAAGAGACCCAGTACTTC; cdr3_aa: CAISDIDTGTASNQETQYF; clone_size: .; j_call: TRBJ2-5; v_call: TRBV10-3; d_call: TRBD1
cdr3_nt: TGCGCCAGCAGCCAAAGGGCCAGCGGATACAATGAGCAGTTCTTC; cdr3_aa: CASSQRASGYNEQFF; clone_size: .; j_call: TRBJ2-1; v_call: TRBV4-1; d_call: .
cdr3_nt: TGTGCCAGCACCCTGAGGACTAGCGGGTTCGATACGCAGTATTTT; cdr3_aa: CASTLRTSGFDTQYF; clone_size: once; j_call: TRBJ2-3; v_call: TRBV11-1; d_call: TRBD2
cdr3_nt: TGTGCCACCAGCAGAGATTGGAGCGGGAGGGCGGGCTCCTACGAGCAGTACTTC; cdr3_aa: CATSRDWSGRAGSYEQYF; clone_size: .; j_call: TRBJ2-7; v_call: TRBV15; d_call: TRBD2
cdr3_nt: TGTGCCAGCAGCTTAGAGCCGGGAGCACAAGAGACCCAGTACTTC; cdr3_aa: CASSLEPGAQETQYF; clone_size: .; j_call: TRBJ2-5; v_call: TRBV7-6; d_call: .
cdr3_nt: TGTGCCAGCAGCCGCGACTCGCGAGCGGACATTCAGTACTTC; cdr3_aa: CASSRDSRADIQYF; clone_size: .; j_call: TRBJ2-4; v_call: TRBV11-2; d_call: .
cdr3_nt: TGTGCCAGCTCAGTAAGAATAATGCAGCGGGACAACACCGGGGAGCTGTTTTTT; cdr3_aa: CASSVRIMQRDNTGELFF; clone_size: .; j_call: TRBJ2-2; v_call: TRBV18; d_call: TRBD2
cdr3_nt: TGTGCCAGCAGTGATTTTCGTGCCGAGCAGTACTTC; cdr3_aa: CASSDFRAEQYF; clone_size: .; j_call: TRBJ2-7; v_call: TRBV6-1; d_call: .
cdr3_nt: TGTGCCAGCAGTTGGCAACAGGCCTCTCGGGAGACCCAGTACTTC; cdr3_aa: CASSWQQASRETQYF; clone_size: .; j_call: TRBJ2-5; v_call: TRBV28; d_call: .
cdr3_nt: TGTGCCAGCAGCGGACAGGGCCAGTACGAGCAGTACTTC; cdr3_aa: CASSGQGQYEQYF; clone_size: .; j_call: TRBJ2-7; v_call: TRBV6-1; d_call: TRBD1
cdr3_nt: TGTGCCAGCAGCCCCTACGGAGGGGGCATGACTGAAGCTTTCTTT; cdr3_aa: CASSPYGGGMTEAFF; clone_size: .; j_call: TRBJ1-1; v_call: TRBV4-2; d_call: TRBD1
cdr3_nt: TGTGCCAGCAGTAAACGAGATGGCGTTAACTATGGCTACACCTTC; cdr3_aa: CASSKRDGVNYGYTF; clone_size: .; j_call: TRBJ1-2; v_call: TRBV25-1; d_call: .
cdr3_nt: TGCGCCAGCAGCCAAGACTCCGGGACAGGGATCTACGAGCAGTACTTC; cdr3_aa: CASSQDSGTGIYEQYF; clone_size: once; j_call: TRBJ2-7; v_call: TRBV4-1; d_call: TRBD1
cdr3_nt: TGTGCCAGTAGACGTCGAGGTGACGGCAATCAGCCCCAGCATTTT; cdr3_aa: CASRRRGDGNQPQHF; clone_size: .; j_call: TRBJ1-5; v_call: TRBV19; d_call: .
cdr3_nt: TGTGCCAGCAGCTTCTTTGCGGAAGGACACACCGGGGAGCTGTTTTTT; cdr3_aa: CASSFFAEGHTGELFF; clone_size: .; j_call: TRBJ2-2; v_call: TRBV5-6; d_call: .
cdr3_nt: TGTGCCAGCAGCGTAGACGGGACAACTAATGAAAAACTGTTTTTT; cdr3_aa: CASSVDGTTNEKLFF; clone_size: .; j_call: TRBJ1-4; v_call: TRBV9; d_call: .
cdr3_nt: TGTGCCTGCGGGGACAGGGGACGCACAGATACGCAGTATTTT; cdr3_aa: CACGDRGRTDTQYF; clone_size: once; j_call: TRBJ2-3; v_call: TRBV6-1; d_call: TRBD1
cdr3_nt: TGTGCCAGCGATTATGACAGGGGGGAGTCGTTCGACACCGGGGAGCTGTTTTTT; cdr3_aa: CASDYDRGESFDTGELFF; clone_size: .; j_call: TRBJ2-2; v_call: TRBV28; d_call: TRBD1
cdr3_nt: TGCGCCAGCAGTGGGGACGGGGAGCTGTTTTTT; cdr3_aa: CASSGDGELFF; clone_size: .; j_call: TRBJ2-2; v_call: TRBV10-2; d_call: .
cdr3_nt: TGTGCCAGCAGCTTAGGGGCGTTTGAAGCTTTCTTT; cdr3_aa: CASSLGAFEAFF; clone_size: .; j_call: TRBJ1-1; v_call: TRBV7-9; d_call: .
cdr3_nt: TGTGCCAGCAGTTTATCCCCCGGGAGAGGGGATGAGCAGTTCTTC; cdr3_aa: CASSLSPGRGDEQFF; clone_size: .; j_call: TRBJ2-1; v_call: TRBV28; d_call: .
cdr3_nt: TGCAGCGTTGAAGATTCCAGGAGCTTCTATGAGCAGTTCTTC; cdr3_aa: CSVEDSRSFYEQFF; clone_size: few; j_call: TRBJ2-1; v_call: TRBV29-1; d_call: .
cdr3_nt: TGTGCCAGCAGACCGGGACTAGCGGGAGGACTCACAGATACGCAGTATTTT; cdr3_aa: CASRPGLAGGLTDTQYF; clone_size: once; j_call: TRBJ2-3; v_call: TRBV5-4; d_call: TRBD2
cdr3_nt: TGTGCCAGTAGTATAGAGGCAGCCACCGGGGAGCTGTTTTTT; cdr3_aa: CASSIEAATGELFF; clone_size: once; j_call: TRBJ2-2; v_call: TRBV19; d_call: .
cdr3_nt: TGTGCCATCAGTGAGAGACTACAGGGTATTAGCTACGAGCAGTACTTC; cdr3_aa: CAISERLQGISYEQYF; clone_size: .; j_call: TRBJ2-7; v_call: TRBV10-3; d_call: .
cdr3_nt: TGCAGTGCTGGCCCTGGTGGCTACACCTTC; cdr3_aa: CSAGPGGYTF; clone_size: .; j_call: TRBJ1-2; v_call: TRBV20-1; d_call: .
cdr3_nt: TGTGCTAGTGGTTGGGCGGCCGGGAGAAATGAGCAGTTCTTC; cdr3_aa: CASGWAAGRNEQFF; clone_size: .; j_call: TRBJ2-1; v_call: TRBV12-5; d_call: .